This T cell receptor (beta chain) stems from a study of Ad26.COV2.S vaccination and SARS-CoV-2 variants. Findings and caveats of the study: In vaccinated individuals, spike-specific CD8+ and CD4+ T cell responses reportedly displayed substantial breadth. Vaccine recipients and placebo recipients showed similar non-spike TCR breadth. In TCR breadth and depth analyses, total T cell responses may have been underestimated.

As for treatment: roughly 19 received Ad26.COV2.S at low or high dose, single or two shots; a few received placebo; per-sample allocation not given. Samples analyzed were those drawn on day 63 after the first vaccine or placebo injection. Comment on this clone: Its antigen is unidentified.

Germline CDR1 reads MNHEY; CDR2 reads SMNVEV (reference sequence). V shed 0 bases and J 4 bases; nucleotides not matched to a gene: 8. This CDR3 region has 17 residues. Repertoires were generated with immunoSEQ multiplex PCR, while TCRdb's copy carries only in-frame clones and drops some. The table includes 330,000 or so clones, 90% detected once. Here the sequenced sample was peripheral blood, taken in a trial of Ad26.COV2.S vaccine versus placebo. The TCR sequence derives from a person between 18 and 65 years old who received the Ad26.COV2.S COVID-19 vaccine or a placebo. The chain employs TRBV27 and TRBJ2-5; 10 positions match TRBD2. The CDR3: CASSLSGLAGVTETQYF. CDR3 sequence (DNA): TGTGCCAGCAGTTTATCGGGCCTAGCGGGAGTCACAGAGACCCAGTACTTC.